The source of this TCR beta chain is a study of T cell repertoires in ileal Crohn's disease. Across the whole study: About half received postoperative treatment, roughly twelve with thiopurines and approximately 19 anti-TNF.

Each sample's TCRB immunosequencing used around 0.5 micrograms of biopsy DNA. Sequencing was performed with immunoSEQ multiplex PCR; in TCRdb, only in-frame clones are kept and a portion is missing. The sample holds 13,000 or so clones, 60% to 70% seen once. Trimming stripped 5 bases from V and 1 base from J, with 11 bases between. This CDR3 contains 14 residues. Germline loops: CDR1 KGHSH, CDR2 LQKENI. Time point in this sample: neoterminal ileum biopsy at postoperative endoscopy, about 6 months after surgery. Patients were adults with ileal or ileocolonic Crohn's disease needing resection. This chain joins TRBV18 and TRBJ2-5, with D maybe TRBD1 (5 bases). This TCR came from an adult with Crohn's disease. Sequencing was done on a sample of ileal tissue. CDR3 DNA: TGTGCCAGCTCAACAGACAGCTCCCAAGAGACCCAGTACTTC. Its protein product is CASSTDSSQETQYF.